Listed here are 25 T cell receptor beta chains from one sample, sequenced in a study of OX40 agonist ivuxolimab in advanced cancers. Using immunoSEQ multiplex PCR, the repertoire was profiled, and TCRdb retains in-frame clones only, with some absent. This sample has some 43,000 clones, with 88% found just once. The starting material was CD4+ or CD8+ T cells sorted from blood, obtained in a trial of the OX40 agonist ivuxolimab. The receptors come from an adult with an advanced solid tumor such as melanoma, head and neck, liver or kidney cancer.

The chain recombines TRBV10-3 with TRBJ2-7; D may be TRBD2 (6 bases). Trimming stripped 0 bases from V and 4 bases from J, with 19 bases between. The CDR3 consists of 17 residues. The germline V gene has CDR1 ENHRY and CDR2 SYGVKD. The CDR3 here is CAISESGLLTGEYEQYF. The CDR3 DNA sequence: TGTGCCATCAGTGAGTCCGGCCTACTGACGGGGGAATACGAGCAGTACTTC.

The chain joins TRBV28 to TRBJ1-6; possibly TRBD1 for D (6 bases). The germline V and J ends were trimmed by 6 bases and 0 bases, with 9 bases remaining between them. The CDR3 contains 15 residues. Germline V gives CDR1 MDHEN, CDR2 SYDVKM. CDR3 DNA: TGTGCCAGCAGACTACAGGGCTCCTATAATTCACCCCTCCACTTT. It yields the protein CASRLQGSYNSPLHF.

This clone was seen a handful of times. V is TRBV11-2 and J is TRBJ2-1; 9 nucleotides agree with TRBD1. CDR1 and CDR2 (germline): SGHAT, FQNNGV. This CDR3 comprises 17 residues. J lost 0 bases, V lost 4 bases, and 7 bases had no gene match. The CDR3, as DNA: TGTGCCAGCAGCTGGAACGGACAGGGGATCTCCTACAATGAGCAGTTCTTC. Translation: CASSWNGQGISYNEQFF.

This clone has more than one count but fewer than ten. The V and J genes are TRBV7-2 and TRBJ1-1; D unclear. Germline CDR1 is SGHTA and CDR2 is FQGNSA. The CDR3 is 14 amino acids. The V end lost 3 bases, the J end lost 0 bases, and 8 bases lay between the germline ends. The CDR3: CASSFWGVNTEAFF. CDR3 DNA: TGTGCCAGCAGCTTCTGGGGAGTGAACACTGAAGCTTTCTTT.

This chain links TRBV30 with TRBJ2-2; the D is unclear. Trimming cost V 0 bases and J 1 base, with 12 bases left between them. CDR3 length: 16 amino acids. Germline CDR1 reads GTSNPN; CDR2 reads SVGIG (reference sequence). The CDR3 loop reads CAWSVGGKWNTGELFF. DNA for the CDR3: TGTGCCTGGAGTGTAGGTGGGAAGTGGAACACCGGGGAGCTGTTTTTT. The entire variable domain, with the rest obtained from reference TRBV30 and TRBJ2-2, is as follows: SQTIHQWPATLVQPVGSPLSLECTVEGTSNPNLYWYRQAAGRGLQLLFYSVGIGQISSEVPQNLSASRPQDRQFILSSKKLLLSDSGFYLCAWSVGGKWNTGELFFGEGSRLTVL.

The chain joins TRBV2 to TRBJ2-7, with D unclear. V was cut by 4 bases and J by 7 bases, with 14 bases left in between. The length of the CDR3 is 13 residues. Per germline, CDR1 SNHLY and CDR2 FYNNEI. The CDR3 DNA follows: TGTGCCAGCAGTGTGGTCCTTTTAGGGGAGCAGTACTTC. Amino acids: CASSVVLLGEQYF.

The chain has TRBV29-1 and TRBJ1-2; D unresolved. The V end lost 0 bases, the J end lost 6 bases, and 14 bases lay between the germline ends. This CDR3 region has 14 residues. CDR1 is SQVTM and CDR2 is ANQGSEA in the germline V gene. The chain's CDR3 is CSVEEGRMVDGYTF. The CDR3 coding sequence is TGCAGCGTTGAAGAGGGCAGAATGGTGGATGGCTACACCTTC.

The genes are TRBV19 and TRBJ1-2; D might be TRBD1 (6 bases). The length of the CDR3 is 15 residues. V lost 4 bases, J lost 4 bases, and 16 bases lay in between. In germline, CDR1 is LNHDA, CDR2 SQIVND (reference sequence). CDR3: CASSNGLGGSYGYTF. The CDR3 region has the DNA TGTGCCAGTAGTAACGGATTGGGGGGCAGCTATGGCTACACCTTC.

The rearrangement uses TRBV7-6 and TRBJ2-2; D is possibly TRBD1 (6 bases). The CDR3 covers 15 residues. Trimming shortened V by 5 bases and J by 6 bases, and 16 bases separated the two germline ends. Germline CDR1 and CDR2: SGHVS and FNYEAQ. The CDR3 DNA sequence: TGTGCCAGCAGCCAGACAGGAATAATTGCCGGGGAGCTGTTTTTT. This sequence encodes CASSQTGIIAGELFF.

The chain is built from TRBV19 and TRBJ2-3; 11 bases map to TRBD2. CDR3 length: 14 residues. Trimming took 4 bases from V and 11 from J; bases not matched to a gene: 8. CDR1 is LNHDA and CDR2 is SQIVND in the germline V gene (reference sequence). CDR3: CASSTVKTSGMQYF. The DNA for the CDR3 is TGTGCCAGTAGTACGGTCAAGACTAGCGGGATGCAGTATTTT.

This clone was detected once. This chain connects TRBV6-6 to TRBJ2-7; weak D call: TRBD1 (5 bases). The CDR3 spans 14 residues. The germline V and J ends were trimmed by 5 bases and 4 bases, with 15 bases remaining between them. Germline V gives CDR1 MNHNY, CDR2 SVGAGI (reference sequence). CDR3 nucleotides: TGTGCCAGCAGTCTTCCAGGGATTGGGTACGAGCAGTACTTC. Protein sequence: CASSLPGIGYEQYF.

The J gene is TRBJ1-1, the V gene TRBV27, with a tentative D call TRBD1 (5 bases). CDR1 and CDR2 (germline): MNHEY, SMNVEV (reference sequence). Trimming pared 5 bases from V and 1 base from J, leaving 8 bases between. This CDR3 is 13 amino acids long. CDR3 loop: CASSHTGNTEAFF. Written as DNA, the CDR3 is TGTGCCAGCAGTCATACAGGGAACACTGAAGCTTTCTTT.

The chain joins TRBV4-2 to TRBJ1-5; D perhaps matches TRBD1 (5 bases). CDR3 length: 14 residues. The V end lost 2 bases, the J end lost 7 bases, and 12 bases lay between the germline ends. CDR1 is LGHNA and CDR2 is YNFKEQ in the germline V gene. The CDR3 here is CASSQLDTGQPQHF. DNA of the CDR3: TGTGCCAGCAGCCAATTGGACACGGGGCAGCCCCAGCATTTT.

The rearrangement joins TRBV7-2 to TRBJ2-7; TRBD1 aligns across 7 bases. V shed 0 bases and J 0 bases; nucleotides not matched to a gene: 2. Germline CDR1 and CDR2: SGHTA and FQGNSA. This CDR3 region has 15 residues. The CDR3 sequence is CASSLARGPSYEQYF. The CDR3 DNA sequence: TGTGCCAGCAGCTTAGCAAGGGGGCCCTCCTACGAGCAGTACTTC.

The chain couples TRBV7-6 to TRBJ1-4; no clear D gene. The CDR3 loop spans 13 amino acids. Germline V lookup: CDR1 SGHVS, CDR2 FNYEAQ. V was trimmed by 5 bases and J by 5 bases, leaving 9 bases between them. CDR3 protein: CASSRRQNEKLFF. CDR3 in DNA: TGTGCCAGCAGCCGCCGCCAGAATGAAAAACTGTTTTTT.

This sequence joins TRBV5-1 and TRBJ2-3; TRBD2 matches at 7 bases. Per germline, CDR1 SGHRS and CDR2 YFSETQ. V trimming: 0 bases; J trimming: 2 bases; junction bases outside the gene matches: 6. This CDR3 spans 16 amino acids. Here the CDR3 DNA reads TGCGCCAGCAGCTTGGGGCTAGCGGACGACACAGATACGCAGTATTTT. It translates to CASSLGLADDTDTQYF.

V usage is TRBV9 and J usage is TRBJ2-3; TRBD2 matches 7 bases. V was clipped by 0 bases and J by 1 base; unmatched bases: 5. This CDR3 comprises 16 residues. Looked up from germline, CDR1 is SGDLS and CDR2 is YYNGEE. As DNA, the CDR3 is TGTGCCAGCAGCGTAGATGGGAGGGCAGGCACAGATACGCAGTATTTT. Protein: CASSVDGRAGTDTQYF. Filled out from reference TRBV9 and TRBJ2-3, the complete variable domain reads DSGVTQTPKHLITATGQRVTLRCSPRSGDLSVYWYQQSLDQGLQFLIQYYNGEERAKGNILERFSAQQFPDLHSELNLSSLELGDSALYFCASSVDGRAGTDTQYFGPGTRLTVL.

J is TRBJ2-7 and V is TRBV6-1, with D possibly TRBD2 on 7 matching bases. The CDR3 contains 18 residues. V was cut by 0 bases and J by 2 bases, with 20 bases left in between. The germline V gene encodes CDR1 MNHNS and CDR2 SASEGT. The chain's CDR3 is CASSEATRSTGRAYEQYF. The CDR3 region has the DNA TGTGCCAGCAGTGAAGCGACCCGATCTACAGGGAGGGCCTACGAGCAGTACTTC.

This sequence joins TRBV7-7 and TRBJ2-5; 7 bases are a match to TRBD2. The germline V gene encodes CDR1 SSHAT and CDR2 FNYEAQ (reference sequence). Trimming took 6 bases from V and 1 from J; bases not matched to a gene: 2. The length of the CDR3 is 13 residues. CDR3 bases: TGTGCCAGCAGTCCGGGAGGCCAAGAGACCCAGTACTTC. As protein: CASSPGGQETQYF.

This chain connects TRBV15 to TRBJ1-4; unclear D gene. V gave up 0 bases and J gave up 0 bases, with 8 bases separating them. CDR1 and CDR2 (germline): LNHNV, YYDKDF (reference sequence). The CDR3 has 16 amino acids. CDR3 in amino acids: CATSRDKGATNEKLFF. CDR3 sequence (DNA): TGTGCCACCAGCAGAGATAAGGGTGCAACTAATGAAAAACTGTTTTTT.

This chain links TRBV19 with TRBJ2-7; D may correspond to TRBD1 or TRBD2 (5 bases each). V was shortened by 5 bases and J by 3 bases, with 14 bases between the two germline ends. This CDR3 is 14 amino acids long. Per germline, CDR1 LNHDA and CDR2 SQIVND (reference sequence). CDR3 nucleotide sequence: TGTGCCAGTAGTGTCGGGACGGTAAACTACGAGCAGTACTTC. Encoded protein: CASSVGTVNYEQYF.

The gene calls are TRBV28 and TRBJ1-3; D remains unclear. This CDR3 has 15 residues. The germline CDR1 and CDR2 sequences are MDHEN and SYDVKM. Trimming removed 2 bases from V and 0 bases from J, with 8 bases in between. CDR3: CASSLRANSGNTIYF. CDR3 sequence (DNA): TGTGCCAGCAGTTTACGGGCTAACTCTGGAAACACCATATATTTT.

The chain uses TRBV19 and TRBJ2-5, with D possibly TRBD1 on 6 matching bases. The V and J ends lost 0 bases and 0 bases respectively, with 11 bases between them. Per the germline V gene, CDR1 is LNHDA and CDR2 is SQIVND (reference sequence). This CDR3 is built from 16 residues. DNA for the CDR3: TGTGCCAGTAGTATAGAGACCGGGACACACCAAGAGACCCAGTACTTC. It is translated as CASSIETGTHQETQYF.

For this clone: A junction boundary mismatches the germline segment, possibly from a read error. The chain joins TRBV5-4 to TRBJ1-2; tentatively, D is TRBD1 (6 bases). CDR3 length: 16 residues. Germline V lookup: CDR1 SGHNT, CDR2 YYREEE (reference sequence). This chain's CDR3 is CVSSLGPDRANYGYTF. The CDR3 DNA reads as TGTGTCAGCAGCTTGGGTCCGGACAGAGCTAACTATGGCTACACCTTC.

This chain joins TRBV6-6 and TRBJ2-2; 7 positions match TRBD2. Trimming at V came to 7 bases and at J to 5 bases, leaving 10 bases not matched to a gene. The CDR3 is 15 amino acids. Per the germline V gene, CDR1 is MNHNY and CDR2 is SVGAGI (reference sequence). The DNA of the CDR3 is TGTGCCAGCATTCCCGGGACTACTGAAACCGGGGAGCTGTTTTTT. Translated: CASIPGTTETGELFF.